This paragraph reports one T cell receptor (beta chain). This record comes from a study of blood T cell repertoires in COVID-19. About the study: PBMCs, B-cell-depleted T cells, or T cells provided the cDNA or gDNA that made up the material.

This CDR3 has 15 amino acids. The trim removed 5 bases at V and 5 bases at J, leaving 8 bases unmatched. The germline CDR1 and CDR2 sequences are SGHVS and FQNEAQ. Methods used by the authors: Amplifying reference gene primers gave estimates of nucleated cell counts. Method: immunoSEQ multiplex PCR; TCRdb's copy keeps in-frame clones and lacks some. V and J calls and clone size follow that table, whereas D and trimming were derived from the DNA. The sample has some 90,000 clones, about four fifths seen once. The chain joins TRBV7-8 to TRBJ2-5, with 10 bases that match TRBD2. The source is a human donor in a cohort sampled during active COVID-19. Sequencing input: peripheral blood. The CDR3 nucleotides are TGTGCCAGCAGCCTAGGGACTAGCGATTCGGAGACCCAGTACTTC. Translating gives CASSLGTSDSETQYF. Full variable domain (remainder filled in from reference TRBV7-8 and TRBJ2-5): GAGVSQSPRYKVAKRGQDVALRCDPISGHVSLFWYQQALGQGPEFLTYFQNEAQLDKSGLPSDRFFAERPEGSVSTLKIQRTQQEDSAVYLCASSLGTSDSETQYFGPGTRLLVL.